Sequencing of this T cell receptor (beta chain) was carried out in a study of vaccination and CD4 T cells after COVID-19. This CDR3 region has 14 residues. CDR1 and CDR2 (germline): GTSNPN, SVGIG (reference sequence). V was cut by 0 bases and J by 1 base, with 7 bases left in between. About this clonotype itself: The antigen is not known.

The Oncomine TCR Beta short-read assay was applied to DNA of cultured CD4+ T cells. In TCRdb, the PCR reads were re-called with MiXCR into one record per CDR3 protein. The profile shows roughly 20,000 distinct CDR3 sequences, 20% to 30% of them singletons. The treatment here: approximately 11-day PBMC culture with coronavirus spike peptide pools or control peptides (ViraFEST assay). ViraFEST grew antigen-specific T cells using peptide pools, then sequenced TCRs. This TCR derives from a human donor with COVID-19. Specimen: cultured CD4+ T cells from blood. The V and J genes are TRBV30 and TRBJ1-3, with D unclear. For the CDR3, the DNA is TGTGCCTGGAGTGTAAAACAGTCTGGAAACACCATATATTTT. Translating it yields CAWSVKQSGNTIYF. Filled out from reference TRBV30 and TRBJ1-3, the complete variable domain reads SQTIHQWPATLVQPVGSPLSLECTVEGTSNPNLYWYRQAAGRGLQLLFYSVGIGQISSEVPQNLSASRPQDRQFILSSKKLLLSDSGFYLCAWSVKQSGNTIYFGEGSWLTVV.